This T cell receptor beta chain was found in a study of beta chain features in type 1 diabetes. The collection from each donor was one heparinised blood draw averaging around 120 mL. This CDR3 is 18 amino acids long. Trimming shortened V by 0 bases and J by 0 bases, and 15 bases separated the two germline ends. The study reverse transcribed the entire isolated RNA, so it sequenced expressed TCRB transcripts. TCRdb's copy holds only in-frame clones and misses some; the assay was immunoSEQ multiplex PCR. The repertoire holds under 800,000 clones, with about a sixth as singletons. What was sequenced was naive CD4+ T cells from blood. The receptor was isolated from a man aged 18 to 30 in good health. The chain recombines TRBV23-1 with TRBJ1-3; D unclear. TRBV23-1 is given ORF status, its function remaining uncertain. The CDR3 nucleotides are TGCGCCAGCAGTCAATCGATTATTGGGTTAAGCTCTGGAAACACCATATATTTT. It codes for CASSQSIIGLSSGNTIYF.